Sequencing of this T cell receptor beta chain was carried out in a study of T cells in Graves' hyperthyroidism and ophthalmopathy. The sample holds a few counts of this clonotype. The V end was cut by 4 bases, the J end by 2 bases, with 11 bases between. Germline CDR1 is MGHRA and CDR2 is YSYEKL. CDR3 length equals 14 residues. The TCR beta CDR3 regions underwent amplification using RNA transcripts as the source. Researchers ran a first-round RT-PCR on the TCR CDR3 using the HTBI primer set. MiXCR, run by TCRdb on the multiplex PCR reads, gives a single entry per CDR3 protein. Of 500,000 to 600,000 distinct CDR3 sequences detected, over 15% appear once; the ten largest clones hold 15% to 20%.

This chain connects TRBV4-1 to TRBJ1-1; D gene uncertain. Specimen: blood. The TCR was taken from a woman aged 18-29 years with Graves' hyperthyroidism. CDR3 nucleotide sequence: TGCGCCAGCAGCCGAATCGGAGGAAACACTGAAGCTTTCTTT. This translates into CASSRIGGNTEAFF.